This entry lists 20 T cell receptor beta chains sequenced from one sample in a study of T-cell reconstitution after alpha-beta-depleted transplantation in children. Preparation of the TCRbeta library involved a method that used unique molecular identifiers. MiXCR, applied by TCRdb to the PCR reads, yields one record per CDR3 protein. Of 350,000 to 400,000 distinct CDR3 sequences listed, 20% are singletons. Sequences were derived from PBMCs from the stem cell graft donor, sampled from the stem cell graft. The origin of the receptors is a human donor who donated a stem cell graft to a child with acute myeloid leukemia.

The rearrangement joins TRBV27 to TRBJ2-1; D unclear. The V and J ends lost 5 bases and 0 bases respectively, with 8 bases between them. From germline, CDR1 is MNHEY and CDR2 SMNVEV (reference sequence). CDR3 length: 14 amino acids. The CDR3, as DNA: TGTGCCAGCAGTCCACGCCCCTCCTACAATGAGCAGTTCTTC. This codes for CASSPRPSYNEQFF.

Note on this clonotype: This may arise from a read error, as a much more abundant clone is one base away. The chain links TRBV20-1 to TRBJ1-3, with D tentatively TRBD1 (6 bases). The ends were cut back, 6 bases at V and 3 bases at J, with 15 bases in the middle. The CDR3 sequence is 14 residues long. CDR1 and CDR2 (germline): DFQATT, SNEGSKA (reference sequence). The CDR3 nucleotides are TGCAGTGCCAGTGACAGGCTGGGTGGAAACACCATATATTTT. Protein sequence: CSASDRLGGNTIYF.

V gene TRBV20-1 combines with J gene TRBJ2-7; 12 positions agree with TRBD2. After removal of 5 bases from V and 5 bases from J, the junction contained 13 bases not matched to a gene. This CDR3 is built from 16 residues. CDR1 is DFQATT, CDR2 SNEGSKA, per germline (reference sequence). CDR3 sequence (DNA): TGCAGTGCTTCCGGGACTAGCGGGTTGGTTGGGCACGAGCAGTACTTC. Amino acid sequence: CSASGTSGLVGHEQYF.

This clonotype has ten or more counts. This rearrangement joins TRBV13 to TRBJ1-1; 8 bases align to TRBD1. Germline V lookup: CDR1 PRHDT, CDR2 FYEKMQ (reference sequence). The V gene end was trimmed by 5 bases and the J gene end by 5 bases; junction bases not matched to a gene: 7. The CDR3 has 14 residues. CDR3 sequence: CASSEGQGGTEAFF. For the CDR3, the DNA is TGTGCCAGCAGCGAAGGACAGGGAGGGACTGAAGCTTTCTTT.

V and J are TRBV28 and TRBJ2-1; 13 bases map to TRBD2. CDR1 MDHEN and CDR2 SYDVKM come from the germline V gene. The junction had 9 bases not matched to a gene; V was cut back by 4 bases and J by 9 bases. The CDR3 has 16 amino acids. The CDR3 DNA reads as TGTGCCAGCAGTTCCATCGAGACTAGCGGGGGGCTTGAGCAGTTCTTC. It specifies CASSSIETSGGLEQFF.

There are a few counts of this clonotype. The chain couples TRBV20-1 to TRBJ2-5, with D perhaps TRBD1 or TRBD2 (5 bases each). Trimming took off 1 base at V and 9 bases at J, with 18 bases between the two ends. Germline loops: CDR1 DFQATT, CDR2 SNEGSKA (reference sequence). The CDR3 is 14 residues long. CDR3 sequence: CSARGLTAHGAQYF. The CDR3 DNA follows: TGCAGTGCTAGAGGGCTGACAGCCCACGGGGCCCAGTACTTC.

This clonotype was seen only a few times. This chain connects TRBV28 to TRBJ2-7; D is uncertain. Trimming pared 4 bases from V and 4 bases from J, leaving 11 bases between. The CDR3 has 13 residues. The germline V gene encodes CDR1 MDHEN and CDR2 SYDVKM. As DNA, the CDR3 is TGTGCCAGCAGTTCAGCCCCGATGTACGAGCAGTACTTC. It encodes CASSSAPMYEQYF.

This chain joins TRBV6-1 and TRBJ1-3; TRBD1 aligns across 8 bases. This CDR3 comprises 14 residues. The J segment lost 3 bases and the V segment lost 7 bases, leaving 5 bases of the junction unmatched. CDR1 MNHNS and CDR2 SASEGT come from the germline V gene. This CDR3 reads CASTEDRVGNTIYF. The CDR3 DNA follows: TGTGCCAGCACCGAGGACAGGGTTGGAAACACCATATATTTT.

The sample holds many counts of this clonotype. This CDR3 is CASSQGTGANVLTF. CDR3 DNA sequence: TGCGCCAGCAGCCAAGGCACCGGGGCCAACGTCCTGACTTTC. V gene TRBV4-3 combines with J gene TRBJ2-6, with D unresolved. CDR3 length equals 14 residues. Germline CDR1 is LGHNA and CDR2 is YSLEER. Trimming removed 1 base at V and 4 bases at J, with 5 bases between.

V usage is TRBV5-1 and J usage is TRBJ1-1; 10 nucleotides align to TRBD1. V shed 0 bases, J shed 11 bases, and the junction held 13 bases outside the gene matches. CDR1 is SGHRS, CDR2 YFSETQ, per germline. The length of the CDR3 is 16 residues. CDR3 in amino acids: CASSLADVGQGNSAFF. The CDR3 bases are TGCGCCAGCAGCTTGGCCGACGTGGGACAGGGGAATTCGGCTTTCTTT.

The V and J genes are TRBV10-3 and TRBJ2-1; 12 bases are shared with TRBD2. V lost 8 bases to trimming and J lost 7 bases; unmatched junction nucleotides: 3. Germline CDR1 ENHRY, CDR2 SYGVKD. This CDR3 has 13 residues. CDR3 sequence: CAILLAGGNEQFF. The DNA of the CDR3 is TGTGCCATCTTACTAGCGGGAGGAAATGAGCAGTTCTTC.

This clonotype was picked up a small number of times. The chain uses TRBV12-3 or TRBV12-4 and TRBJ2-1, with 12 bases lining up with TRBD2. J lost 0 bases, V lost 4 bases, and 7 bases had no gene match. The CDR3 is 18 residues long. The CDR3 spells CASSSTGLAGRSYNEQFF. The CDR3 coding sequence is TGTGCCAGCAGTTCAACGGGACTAGCGGGCCGCTCCTACAATGAGCAGTTCTTC.

This clonotype has a handful of counts. The rearrangement uses TRBV5-5 and TRBJ2-1; D perhaps matches TRBD1 (6 bases). Germline V gene lookup returns CDR1 SGHKS and CDR2 YYEKEE (reference sequence). Trimming stripped 4 bases from V and 3 bases from J, with 14 bases between. This CDR3 comprises 15 residues. The chain's CDR3 is CASSHGQTVYNEQFF. The CDR3 DNA is TGTGCCAGCAGCCATGGACAGACCGTCTACAATGAGCAGTTCTTC.

This clonotype was seen a few times. V usage is TRBV6-2 or TRBV6-3 and J usage is TRBJ2-1; no clear D. CDR1 MNHEY and CDR2 SVGEGT come from the germline V gene. Trimming took off 7 bases at V and 4 bases at J, with 14 bases between the two ends. This CDR3 is 14 amino acids long. The DNA for the CDR3 is TGTGCCAGCATGTCAGGAGTCGGGTACAATGAGCAGTTCTTC. Protein product: CASMSGVGYNEQFF.

Ten or more counts support this clonotype. The CDR3 nucleotides are TGCAGTGCTAGAGATATCTCTAGCGGGAGTTACGAGCAGTACTTC. Translated, it gives CSARDISSGSYEQYF. The J gene is TRBJ2-7, the V gene TRBV20-1, with 10 bases lining up with TRBD2. Germline loops: CDR1 DFQATT, CDR2 SNEGSKA (reference sequence). The CDR3 length is 15 residues. The J segment lost 4 bases and the V segment lost 0 bases, leaving 6 bases of the junction unmatched.

This chain uses TRBV24-1 with TRBJ2-2; maybe TRBD1 (5 bases). The CDR3 covers 17 residues. V was pared by 5 bases and J by 3 bases, with 18 bases between. Germline CDR1 KGHDR, CDR2 SFDVKD. For the CDR3, the DNA is TGTGCCACCAGTGGCTTACAACAGGTTGGGGACACCGGGGAGCTGTTTTTT. This codes for CATSGLQQVGDTGELFF.

This clonotype was found many times. The chain carries TRBV6-6 and TRBJ2-3; 11 nucleotides align to TRBD2. Germline V CDR1 and CDR2: MNHNY, SVGAGI (reference sequence). The CDR3 contains 15 residues. With V trimmed by 4 bases and J by 2 bases, 2 bases remained unmatched. CDR3 DNA: TGTGCCAGCAGTTTTAGCGGGAGGGCCACAGATACGCAGTATTTT. It translates to CASSFSGRATDTQYF.

The V gene is TRBV27, the J gene TRBJ2-7; no clear D gene. Deletions cut 5 bases from V and 3 bases from J, with 11 bases between. This CDR3 is 13 amino acids long. CDR1 is MNHEY, CDR2 SMNVEV, per germline (reference sequence). Here the CDR3 reads CASSLRWSYEQYF. In DNA form, the CDR3 reads TGTGCCAGCAGTCTTCGTTGGAGCTACGAGCAGTACTTC.

J is TRBJ1-5 and V is TRBV5-1; D gene uncertain. CDR3 length equals 15 residues. Germline V lookup: CDR1 SGHRS, CDR2 YFSETQ. V was shortened by 4 bases and J by 2 bases, with 13 bases between the two germline ends. CDR3 in amino acids: CASSPRPSGNQPQHF. CDR3 DNA sequence: TGCGCCAGCAGCCCGAGACCCTCGGGCAATCAGCCCCAGCATTTT.

The J gene is TRBJ1-1, the V gene TRBV4-2; possibly TRBD1 for D (6 bases). Trimming left V 5 bases short and J 0 bases short, with 22 bases between. Germline CDR1 is LGHNA and CDR2 is YNFKEQ. This CDR3 region has 18 residues. CDR3 in amino acids: CASSAKTGVGTLNTEAFF. CDR3 coding DNA: TGTGCCAGCAGCGCAAAGACAGGAGTCGGGACCCTGAACACTGAAGCTTTCTTT.